This record concerns one TCR beta chain sequence. The record originates from a study of CXCR3-negative and CXCR3-positive naive CD8 T cells. The method, 5' RACE with UMI labels, was used to prepare the TRB cDNA libraries. TCRdb derives one entry per CDR3 protein from the 5' RACE reads, leaving out DNA. The sample yields about 40,000 distinct CDR3 sequences, of which the top ten take up around 10%. The CDR3 length is 17 residues. Germline V CDR1 and CDR2: SGHKS, YYEKEE (reference sequence). This receptor was identified in a human donor in good health. Some clones in this sample may be carry-over from other donors' samples. The sequenced sample was memory CD8+ T cells from blood. The chain couples TRBV5-5 to TRBJ1-1; no DNA is available, so the TRBD1 call from TCRdb remains unchecked. The CDR3 sequence: CASSPGQTLKVRTEAFF.